The next 26 T cell receptor beta chains were all read from a single sample in a study of blood T cell repertoires in COVID-19. Profiling relied on immunoSEQ multiplex PCR, and the TCRdb table lists in-frame clones only, not all of them. The sample gives approximately 250,000 clones, roughly nine tenths of which show up once; over 8% is in the top ten. The sequencing sample was made of peripheral blood. The receptors derive from a man aged 35 to 55 with active or convalescent COVID-19.

This sequence joins TRBV7-3 and TRBJ1-2; no clear D gene. CDR1 and CDR2 from the germline V gene are SGHTA and FQGTGA. This CDR3 region has 15 residues. V gave up 0 bases and J gave up 1 base, with 9 bases separating them. The CDR3 region has the DNA TGTGCCAGCAGCTTAACGGGAGGGCTTAACTATGGCTACACCTTC. This gives the protein CASSLTGGLNYGYTF.

This rearrangement joins TRBV27 to TRBJ1-2; no clear D gene. This CDR3 spans 13 amino acids. The V end was cut by 2 bases, the J end by 4 bases, with 8 bases between. Germline CDR1 reads MNHEY; CDR2 reads SMNVEV (reference sequence). CDR3 residues: CASSLNTAYGYTF. The CDR3 DNA follows: TGTGCCAGCAGTTTAAATACAGCCTATGGCTACACCTTC.

V and J are TRBV3-1 (or the pseudogene TRBV3-2) and TRBJ2-1; D is unclear. Between the trimmed V and J ends, which lost 0 bases and 0 bases, there was a span of 6 bases. This CDR3 comprises 15 residues. CDR1 and CDR2 (germline): LGHDT, YNNKEL (reference sequence). The CDR3 coding sequence is TGTGCCAGCAGCCAAGACAGTTCCTCCTACAATGAGCAGTTCTTC. This encodes CASSQDSSSYNEQFF.

The rearrangement uses TRBV5-1 and TRBJ1-4; 9 bases line up with TRBD1. With V trimmed by 4 bases and J by 6 bases, 1 base remained unmatched. Germline CDR1 and CDR2: SGHRS and YFSETQ. The CDR3 has 13 residues. The CDR3 region has the DNA TGCGCCAGCAGCGGGACAGGGTATGAAAAACTGTTTTTT. Amino acids: CASSGTGYEKLFF.

The rearrangement links TRBV24-1 to TRBJ2-3; no clear D. Germline values: CDR1 KGHDR, CDR2 SFDVKD. Trimming stripped 3 bases from V and 2 bases from J, with 8 bases between. This CDR3 comprises 14 residues. CDR3 DNA sequence: TGTGCCACCAGTGATAGGCGGCTCACAGATACGCAGTATTTT. Translation: CATSDRRLTDTQYF.

V is TRBV20-1 and J is TRBJ2-7; D not certain. CDR3 size: 11 residues. Looked up from germline, CDR1 is DFQATT and CDR2 is SNEGSKA (reference sequence). The ends were cut back, 2 bases at V and 4 bases at J, with 6 bases in the middle. CDR3 region: CSARLGYEQYF. The CDR3 DNA sequence: TGCAGTGCTAGACTCGGTTACGAGCAGTACTTC.

The rearrangement links TRBV12-3 or TRBV12-4 to TRBJ2-5; D is uncertain. CDR3 length: 12 amino acids. V was trimmed by 2 bases and J by 3 bases, leaving 4 bases between them. The CDR3: CASSLSEETQYF. Written as DNA, the CDR3 is TGTGCCAGCAGTTTATCGGAAGAGACCCAGTACTTC.

The rearrangement links TRBV3-1 (or the pseudogene TRBV3-2) to TRBJ2-5, with TRBD2 identical over 9 bases. CDR3 length: 15 residues. The J segment lost 3 bases and the V segment lost 3 bases, leaving 5 bases of the junction unmatched. CDR1 and CDR2 from the germline V gene are LGHDT and YNNKEL (reference sequence). The CDR3 nucleotides are TGTGCCAGCAGCCAGGGCGGGGGGGCAGAAGAGACCCAGTACTTC. Translated, it gives CASSQGGGAEETQYF.

The table lists this clone with a few counts. The chain recombines TRBV3-1 (or the pseudogene TRBV3-2) with TRBJ1-2, with D maybe TRBD1 (5 bases). Germline V lookup: CDR1 LGHDT, CDR2 YNNKEL (reference sequence). Trimming took off 3 bases at V and 5 bases at J, with 13 bases between the two ends. The CDR3 loop spans 14 amino acids. CDR3 bases: TGTGCCAGCAGCCACAGCGGGACGCCTTATGGCTACACCTTC. Amino acid sequence: CASSHSGTPYGYTF.

The rearrangement joins TRBV18 to TRBJ2-3; D is uncertain. CDR3 size: 13 residues. V shed 3 bases and J shed 0 bases, with 4 bases lying between them. CDR1 is KGHSH and CDR2 is LQKENI in the germline V gene. CDR3 sequence: CASSPSSTDTQYF. Written as DNA, the CDR3 is TGTGCCAGCTCACCCTCTAGCACAGATACGCAGTATTTT.

The V call is TRBV30, the J call TRBJ1-1; 8 bases fit TRBD1. V dropped 1 base and J dropped 6; count of bases not matched to a gene: 10. The CDR3 is made up of 15 amino acids. CDR1 and CDR2 (germline): GTSNPN, SVGIG (reference sequence). CDR3 nucleotide sequence: TGTGCCTGGAGTGCATTCGGACAGGGAAGCCCTGAAGCTTTCTTT. Its protein product is CAWSAFGQGSPEAFF.

The chain carries TRBV11-3 and TRBJ2-7; the D gene is possibly TRBD2 (5 bases). The ends were cut back, 4 bases at V and 1 base at J, with 23 bases in the middle. CDR1 is SGHNT, CDR2 YENEEA, per germline. The CDR3 length is 18 residues. DNA for the CDR3: TGTGCCAGCAGCTCGGGAAAACGCTTTCAAGATTCGTCCTACGAGCAGTACTTC. Residues: CASSSGKRFQDSSYEQYF. Supplemented by reference TRBV11-3 and TRBJ2-7, the full variable domain reads EAGVVQSPRYKIIEKKQPVAFWCNPISGHNTLYWYLQNLGQGPELLIRYENEEAVDDSQLPKDRFSAERLKGVDSTLKIQPAELGDSAVYLCASSSGKRFQDSSYEQYFGPGTRLTVT.

This rearrangement joins TRBV30 to TRBJ2-5, with D possibly matching TRBD2 (7 bases). The V gene lost 2 bases and the J gene lost 1 base, with 14 bases spanning the gap. The CDR3 consists of 15 residues. Germline V gene lookup returns CDR1 GTSNPN and CDR2 SVGIG (reference sequence). The CDR3 protein is CAWSRGGGPQETQYF. The CDR3 DNA reads TGTGCCTGGAGTAGAGGGGGAGGGCCCCAAGAGACCCAGTACTTC.

The V gene is TRBV6-6, the J gene TRBJ1-4, with a possible D match to TRBD1 (5 bases). Trimming took 5 bases from V and 6 from J, leaving 10 bases between them. CDR3 length: 13 residues. From germline, CDR1 is MNHNY and CDR2 SVGAGI (reference sequence). The CDR3 nucleotides read TGTGCCAGCAGTGGGGGGTGGGATGAAAAACTGTTTTTT. Translated: CASSGGWDEKLFF.

This clone was recorded once. In DNA form, the CDR3 reads TGTGCCAGCAGCCAAAAGACAGGGGAAAATTCACCCCTCCACTTT. Translating gives CASSQKTGENSPLHF. The chain is built from TRBV7-9 and TRBJ1-6; 8 bases align to TRBD1. Trimming cost V 5 bases and J 7 bases; bases outside gene matches: 7. This CDR3 contains 15 residues. Germline-derived CDR1 and CDR2 are SEHNR and FQNEAQ (reference sequence).

This rearrangement joins TRBV10-1 to TRBJ1-1, with no clear D. This CDR3 spans 12 amino acids. Germline V gene sequence: CDR1 WNHNN, CDR2 SYGVQD (reference sequence). V lost 3 bases, J lost 11 bases, and 13 bases lay in between. The CDR3 here is CASSDPRSAAFF. As DNA, the CDR3 is TGCGCCAGCAGTGACCCCAGGTCAGCTGCTTTCTTT.

The rearrangement links TRBV5-1 to TRBJ2-5; a weak D match, TRBD2 (7 bases). The CDR3 contains 15 residues. Per germline, CDR1 SGHRS and CDR2 YFSETQ. V was pared by 0 bases and J by 1 base, with 10 bases between. CDR3 sequence reads: CASSLGGGAQETQYF. The CDR3 DNA is TGCGCCAGCAGCTTGGGCGGGGGCGCCCAAGAGACCCAGTACTTC. Supplemented by reference TRBV5-1 and TRBJ2-5, the full variable domain reads KAGVTQTPRYLIKTRGQQVTLSCSPISGHRSVSWYQQTPGQGLQFLFEYFSETQRNKGNFPGRFSGRQFSNSRSEMNVSTLELGDSALYLCASSLGGGAQETQYFGPGTRLLVL.

The chain joins TRBV19 to TRBJ1-1; 7 nucleotides match TRBD1. The CDR3 has 14 amino acids. The trim removed 3 bases at V and 6 bases at J, leaving 7 bases unmatched. CDR1 and CDR2 from the germline V gene are LNHDA and SQIVND (reference sequence). CDR3 nucleotide sequence: TGTGCCAGTAGTATCGCGACAGGGTCCTCTGAAGCTTTCTTT. Translation: CASSIATGSSEAFF.

The rearrangement joins TRBV5-1 to TRBJ1-1; tentative D call: TRBD1 (5 bases). From germline, CDR1 is SGHRS and CDR2 YFSETQ. The CDR3 runs 14 residues. Trimming cost V 4 bases and J 3 bases, with 13 bases left between them. CDR3 sequence (DNA): TGCGCCAGCAGCCCGCGGGGAGGGGACACTGAAGCTTTCTTT. Translating gives CASSPRGGDTEAFF.

V gene TRBV3-1 (or the pseudogene TRBV3-2) combines with J gene TRBJ2-1, with a weak D call TRBD1 (5 bases). Trimming cost V 7 bases and J 8 bases, with 18 bases left between them. Germline CDR1 is LGHDT and CDR2 is YNNKEL (reference sequence). The CDR3 contains 14 residues. CDR3: CASIGRSGPHEQFF. CDR3 DNA sequence: TGTGCCAGCATCGGTAGATCAGGGCCACATGAGCAGTTCTTC.

This chain joins TRBV10-3 and TRBJ1-2, with a possible D match to TRBD1 (6 bases). The CDR3 totals 13 residues. Germline-derived CDR1 and CDR2 are ENHRY and SYGVKD. Trimming took 7 bases from V and 6 from J, leaving 15 bases between them. The CDR3 protein is CAIIGEGGDGYTF. The CDR3 nucleotides are TGTGCCATCATCGGCGAAGGGGGGGATGGCTACACCTTC.

The genes are TRBV27 and TRBJ1-2, with D perhaps TRBD1 (5 bases). V was trimmed by 0 bases and J by 6 bases, leaving 14 bases between them. Germline V CDR1 and CDR2: MNHEY, SMNVEV (reference sequence). The CDR3 extends over 15 amino acids. DNA of the CDR3: TGTGCCAGCAGTTTATCGGCGGGCCCGGGGGATGGCTACACCTTC. Its protein is CASSLSAGPGDGYTF.

CDR3 sequence: CASTPGLRETQYF. CDR3 coding DNA: TGTGCCAGCACCCCGGGACTCCGAGAGACCCAGTACTTC. The rearrangement uses TRBV5-8 and TRBJ2-5; tentatively, D is TRBD2 (6 bases). Deletions cut 6 bases from V and 4 bases from J, with 13 bases between. CDR3 length: 13 amino acids. Germline V lookup: CDR1 SGHTS, CDR2 YDEGEE.

The V call is TRBV15, the J call TRBJ1-1; TRBD1 is a possible D gene (5 bases). Germline CDR1 and CDR2: LNHNV and YYDKDF (reference sequence). CDR3 length equals 15 residues. V shed 3 bases and J shed 4 bases, with 15 bases lying between them. CDR3 nucleotides: TGTGCCACCAGCAGCCGCGGTCGGGGGGGCACTGAAGCTTTCTTT. Amino acids: CATSSRGRGGTEAFF.

Here the CDR3 reads CSVDGLQETQYF. CDR3 bases: TGCAGCGTGGATGGGCTACAAGAGACCCAGTACTTC. The V gene is TRBV29-1, the J gene TRBJ2-5; D is unclear. Germline-derived CDR1 and CDR2 are SQVTM and ANQGSEA. V dropped 6 bases and J dropped 2 bases, with 10 bases sitting between them. The CDR3 has 12 amino acids.

V usage is TRBV28 and J usage is TRBJ2-2; TRBD2 matches at 7 bases. V lost 2 bases to trimming and J lost 2 bases; unmatched junction nucleotides: 17. This CDR3 has 20 residues. The V gene's germline CDR1 is MDHEN and CDR2 SYDVKM. The CDR3 DNA follows: TGTGCCAGCAGTTTAAGAATTTTAGGACTAGTCATTACCAACACCGGGGAGCTGTTTTTT. Encoded protein: CASSLRILGLVITNTGELFF.